These 6 T cell receptor beta chains originate from one sample sequenced in a study of OX40 agonist ivuxolimab in advanced cancers. Some clones are missing from TCRdb's copy, which holds only in-frame ones; the method was immunoSEQ multiplex PCR. The sample has 37,000 or so clones, around 85% seen once. Sequencing was performed on CD4+ or CD8+ T cells sorted from blood, taken in a trial of the OX40 agonist ivuxolimab. Receptors originate from an adult with an advanced solid tumor such as melanoma, head and neck, liver or kidney cancer.

The chain carries TRBV6-6 and TRBJ2-5; no definite D call. The CDR3 spans 11 residues. V dropped 6 bases and J dropped 1 base, with 3 bases sitting between them. The germline V gene has CDR1 MNHNY and CDR2 SVGAGI (reference sequence). CDR3 residues: CASSFQETQYF. The DNA for the CDR3 is TGTGCCAGCAGCTTCCAAGAGACCCAGTACTTC.

CDR3 sequence: CASRADRVKPFF. The CDR3 nucleotides are TGTGCCAGCAGAGCAGACAGGGTGAAACCGTTCTTC. The J gene is TRBJ2-1, the V gene TRBV2; the match to TRBD1 covers 7 bases. Trimming at V came to 6 bases and at J to 15 bases, leaving 11 bases not matched to a gene. The CDR3 length is 12 residues. Germline V lookup: CDR1 SNHLY, CDR2 FYNNEI.

This clone has only one observation. The rearrangement links TRBV9 to TRBJ2-7; D remains ambiguous. Germline-derived CDR1 and CDR2 are SGDLS and YYNGEE. This CDR3 is 14 amino acids long. Trimming removed 5 bases at V and 2 bases at J, with 14 bases between. The CDR3 loop is CASSSHDGAYEQYF. The CDR3 DNA reads as TGTGCCAGCAGTTCCCACGACGGAGCCTACGAGCAGTACTTC.

V is TRBV5-8 and J is TRBJ2-3; D ambiguous. The V gene lost 3 bases and the J gene lost 1 base, with 3 bases spanning the gap. The CDR3 has 12 amino acids. Germline V lookup: CDR1 SGHTS, CDR2 YDEGEE. CDR3 DNA: TGTGCCAGCAGCTACCGCACAGATACGCAGTATTTT. Its protein product is CASSYRTDTQYF. Variable domain in full (rest from reference TRBV5-8 and TRBJ2-3): EAGVTQSPTHLIKTRGQQATLRCSPISGHTSVYWYQQALGLGLQFLLWYDEGEERNRGNFPPRFSGRQFPNYSSELNVNALELEDSALYLCASSYRTDTQYFGPGTRLTVL.

The chain is built from TRBV6-1 and TRBJ1-2, with a weak D call TRBD1 (5 bases). This CDR3 comprises 15 residues. Germline assignment: CDR1 MNHNS and CDR2 SASEGT. Trimming shortened V by 3 bases and J by 3 bases, and 14 bases separated the two germline ends. Written as DNA, the CDR3 is TGTGCCAGCAGTGACGTATGGAGCAGGGACTATGGCTACACCTTC. As protein: CASSDVWSRDYGYTF.

The rearrangement links TRBV19 to TRBJ2-1; 7 bases align to TRBD2. CDR1 and CDR2 from the germline V gene are LNHDA and SQIVND (reference sequence). J lost 7 bases, V lost 3 bases, and 6 bases had no gene match. The CDR3 spans 14 residues. Written as DNA, the CDR3 is TGTGCCAGTAGTATTGGGGGGGTCACTAATGAGCAGTTCTTC. Translated: CASSIGGVTNEQFF.